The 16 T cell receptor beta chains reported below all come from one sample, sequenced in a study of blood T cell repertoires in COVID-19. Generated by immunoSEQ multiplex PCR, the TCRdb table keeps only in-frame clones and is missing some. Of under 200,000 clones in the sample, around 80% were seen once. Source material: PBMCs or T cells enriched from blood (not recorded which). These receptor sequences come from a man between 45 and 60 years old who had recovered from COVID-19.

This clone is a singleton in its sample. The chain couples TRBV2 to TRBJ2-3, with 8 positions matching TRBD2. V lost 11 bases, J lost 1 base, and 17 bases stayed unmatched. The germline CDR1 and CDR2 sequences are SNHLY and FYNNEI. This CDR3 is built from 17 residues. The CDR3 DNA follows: TGTGCCCGCGGGAGGAGGGGGGCGGGGGAACGCACAGATACGCAGTATTTT. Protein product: CARGRRGAGERTDTQYF.

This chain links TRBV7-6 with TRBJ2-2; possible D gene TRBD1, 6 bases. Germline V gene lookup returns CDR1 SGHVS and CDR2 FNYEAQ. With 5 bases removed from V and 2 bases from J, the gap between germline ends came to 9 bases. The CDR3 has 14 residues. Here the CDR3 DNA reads TGTGCCAGCAGCCCACAGGGTAACACCGGGGAGCTGTTTTTT. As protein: CASSPQGNTGELFF.

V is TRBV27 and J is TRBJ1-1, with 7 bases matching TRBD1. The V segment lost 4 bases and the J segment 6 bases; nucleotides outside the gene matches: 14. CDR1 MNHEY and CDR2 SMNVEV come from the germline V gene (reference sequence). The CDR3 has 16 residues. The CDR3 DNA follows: TGTGCCAGCAGTTCCAACAGGGGACCTCGCGAGGCTGAAGCTTTCTTT. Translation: CASSSNRGPREAEAFF.

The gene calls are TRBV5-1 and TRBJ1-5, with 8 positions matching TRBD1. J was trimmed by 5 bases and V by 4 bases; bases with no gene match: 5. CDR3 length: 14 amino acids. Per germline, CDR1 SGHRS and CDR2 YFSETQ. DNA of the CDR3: TGCGCCAGCAGCCCGACAGGGGCCGATCAGCCCCAGCATTTT. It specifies CASSPTGADQPQHF.

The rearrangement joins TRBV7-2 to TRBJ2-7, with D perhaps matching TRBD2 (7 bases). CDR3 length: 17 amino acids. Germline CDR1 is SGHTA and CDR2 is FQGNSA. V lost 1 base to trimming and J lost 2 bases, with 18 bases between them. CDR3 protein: CASSLGGGRGRAYEQYF. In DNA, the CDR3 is TGTGCCAGCAGCTTAGGGGGAGGGCGGGGGCGAGCCTACGAGCAGTACTTC.

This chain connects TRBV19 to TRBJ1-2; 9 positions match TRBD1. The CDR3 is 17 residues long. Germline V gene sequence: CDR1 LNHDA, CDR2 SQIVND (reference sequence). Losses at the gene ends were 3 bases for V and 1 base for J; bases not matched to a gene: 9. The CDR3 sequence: CASSIRDRAHHNYGYTF. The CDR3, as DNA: TGTGCCAGTAGTATTAGGGACAGGGCACACCATAACTATGGCTACACCTTC.

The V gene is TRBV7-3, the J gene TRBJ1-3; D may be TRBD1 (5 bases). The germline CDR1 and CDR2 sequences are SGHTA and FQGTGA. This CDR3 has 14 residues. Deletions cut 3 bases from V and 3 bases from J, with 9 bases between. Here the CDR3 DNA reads TGTGCCAGCAGCTTGGGGGAGGTTGGAAACACCATATATTTT. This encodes CASSLGEVGNTIYF.

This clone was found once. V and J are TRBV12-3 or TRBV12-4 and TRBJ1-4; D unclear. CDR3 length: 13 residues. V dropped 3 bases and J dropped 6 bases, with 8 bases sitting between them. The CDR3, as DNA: TGTGCCAGCAGTTTGTTTAGTTATGAAAAACTGTTTTTT. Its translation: CASSLFSYEKLFF.

This CDR3 is CASSFIGLNTGELFF. The CDR3, as DNA: TGCGCCAGCAGCTTTATCGGGTTGAACACCGGGGAGCTGTTTTTT. This chain joins TRBV5-1 and TRBJ2-2; no definite D call. The CDR3 is 15 amino acids. Trimming left V 2 bases short and J 1 base short, with 9 bases between. Germline V gene lookup returns CDR1 SGHRS and CDR2 YFSETQ.

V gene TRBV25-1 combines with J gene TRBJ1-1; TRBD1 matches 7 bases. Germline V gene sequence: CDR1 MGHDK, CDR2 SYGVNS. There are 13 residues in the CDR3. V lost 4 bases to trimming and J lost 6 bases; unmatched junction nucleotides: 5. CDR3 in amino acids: CASSVTDRAEAFF. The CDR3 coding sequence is TGTGCCAGCAGTGTAACAGACAGGGCTGAAGCTTTCTTT.

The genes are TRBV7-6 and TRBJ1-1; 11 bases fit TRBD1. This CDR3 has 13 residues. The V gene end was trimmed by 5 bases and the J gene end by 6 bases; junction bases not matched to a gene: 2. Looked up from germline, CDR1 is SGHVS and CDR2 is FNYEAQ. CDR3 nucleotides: TGTGCCAGCAGCGGACAGGGGGCCGCTGAAGCTTTCTTT. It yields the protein CASSGQGAAEAFF. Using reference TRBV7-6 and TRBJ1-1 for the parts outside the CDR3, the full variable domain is GAGVSQSPRYKVTKRGQDVALRCDPISGHVSLYWYRQALGQGPEFLTYFNYEAQQDKSGLPNDRFSAERPEGSISTLTIQRTEQRDSAMYRCASSGQGAAEAFFGQGTRLTVV.

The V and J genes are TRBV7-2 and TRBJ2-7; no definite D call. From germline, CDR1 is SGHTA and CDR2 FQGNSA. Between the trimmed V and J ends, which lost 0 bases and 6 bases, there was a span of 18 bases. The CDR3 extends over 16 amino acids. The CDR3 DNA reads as TGTGCCAGCAGCTTAGCCCCCCCCAGAAAATGGTGCGAGCAGTACTTC. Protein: CASSLAPPRKWCEQYF.

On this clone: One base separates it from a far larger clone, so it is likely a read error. CDR3 DNA: TGCGCCAGCAGCCAAGTCTCGGGGTACGAGGATGAGCAGTTCTTC. Translation: CASSQVSGYEDEQFF. V and J are TRBV4-1 and TRBJ2-1, with D perhaps matching TRBD2 (5 bases). V lost 1 base and J lost 8, with 15 bases in between. Germline V CDR1 and CDR2: MGHRA, YSYEKL. The CDR3 has 15 residues.

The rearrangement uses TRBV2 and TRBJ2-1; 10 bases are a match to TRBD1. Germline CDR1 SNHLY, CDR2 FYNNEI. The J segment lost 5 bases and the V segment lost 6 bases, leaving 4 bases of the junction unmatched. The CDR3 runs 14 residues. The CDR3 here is CASSDGTGDNEQFF. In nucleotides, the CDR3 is TGTGCCAGCAGCGACGGGACAGGGGACAATGAGCAGTTCTTC.

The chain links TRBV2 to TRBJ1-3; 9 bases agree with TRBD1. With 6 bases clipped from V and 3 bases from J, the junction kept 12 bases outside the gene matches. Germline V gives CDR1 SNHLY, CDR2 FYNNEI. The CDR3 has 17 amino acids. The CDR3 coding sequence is TGTGCCAGCAGGGGGGACAGGGTCGGCGTTGGTGGAAACACCATATATTTT. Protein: CASRGDRVGVGGNTIYF.

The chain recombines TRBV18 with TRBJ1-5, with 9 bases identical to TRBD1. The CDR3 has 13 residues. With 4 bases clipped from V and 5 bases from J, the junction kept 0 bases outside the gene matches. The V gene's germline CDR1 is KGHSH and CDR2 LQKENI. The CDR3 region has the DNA TGTGCCAGCTCACGGACAGGGGATCAGCCCCAGCATTTT. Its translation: CASSRTGDQPQHF.